This entry features one T cell receptor beta chain sequence. It has no known antigen specificity. No much larger clone exists at a distance of one base, and base qualities are not known. In light of the paper, this sample's time point label describes: about 28 days (+/-7) after the second vaccine dose. Because spike-specific TCR depth and breadth did not differ between the two schedules, AZD1222 recipients who got a second dose at roughly 4 weeks were pooled with those who got a second dose at roughly 12 weeks. Vaccinee samples came from UK trials COV001 and COV002, including a single-blind randomized controlled phase 2/3 trial of AZD1222 (ChAdOx1 nCoV-19) in healthy adults. Trial participant PBMC samples were collected at day 0 and day 28 after the second dose for TCRbeta chain sequencing. The CDR3 regions of human TCRbeta chains were analyzed by immunosequencing. Under the source paper's analysis protocol: Repertoire TCRs were checked for matches against a reference library of SARS-CoV-2-specific TCRs that had been generated using the MIRA antigen-specificity platform. Breadth was defined as the fraction of unique TCRs that were SARS-CoV-2-associated, and depth was defined as the fraction of total T cells that were SARS-CoV-2-associated. Using the MIRA data, every spike-specific TCR was mapped to the spike region that the TCR reacted to and assigned to either a CD4 or a CD8 class. Log10-transformed breadth and depth values were compared by one-way ANOVA with Sidak's multiple comparisons tests. TCRdb's version of the immuneACCESS table is confined to in-frame rearrangements and falls short of the full clone set. An unresolved V gene accounts for under half of the shortfall where checked; the remainder is of unknown origin. V and J calls and clone size are given by that table; D and trimming were obtained from the DNA. This sample gives about 140,000 clones in total; about 86% of them show up just once. The ten largest clones capture over 4.5% of the sample.

Inclusive of the bounding cysteine and phenylalanine, the CDR3 is 17 residues long. CDR3 DNA only is kept here, 51 bases in frame from base 1. From the germline V gene, CDR1 is SGHTS and CDR2 is YDEGEE. V is cut by 3 bases and J by 0 bases, and the space between the germline ends is 16 bases. This sample is part of a study of T cell responses to AZD1222 COVID-19 vaccine (dated by TCRdb to the early 2020s). Study-wide context: TCR sequencing covered more than 230 trial participants: 207 given two doses of AZD1222 and 26 given two doses of MenACWY control vaccine. Enrollment into the trials was organized by age into subgroups of 18-55, 56-69 and 70-plus years, and those subgroups contained approximately 150, 30 and 60 TCR-sequenced participants, respectively. Study-wide conclusions, independent of this receptor: In the small 56-69-year group, the increase in depth fell short of significance, most likely because of low power. Nearly half of unique spike-specific TCRs reportedly recognized epitopes outside regions mutated in the B.1.351 and B.1.1.7 variants. Because no day 14 peak-response samples were available, the repertoires could be characterized only after the peak T cell response. Conclusions about previously exposed vaccinees were limited because only six AZD1222 recipients were SARS-CoV-2 seropositive at baseline. Participants were mostly white British and included more females than males, and it was suggested by the authors that clonal diversity may have been underestimated. The whole spike protein was spanned by vaccine-associated CD4 TCRs, and dominant responses were seen in regions 160-218 and 743-854. After two AZD1222 doses, spike-specific TCR breadth and depth were significantly higher than at day 0 and than in MenACWY recipients.

The sequence links TRBV5-8 to TRBJ1-5; a weak D assignment points to TRBD1 (6 bases agree). The TCR sequence derives from an adult who received the AZD1222 COVID-19 vaccine. This material consisted of peripheral blood, taken 28 days after the second AZD1222 dose. The encoded CDR3 is CASSSGVDSYSNQPQHF. The DNA sequence is as follows: TGTGCCAGCAGCTCTGGAGTGGACAGCTATAGCAATCAGCCCCAGCATTTT.